Shown below are 12 T cell receptor beta chains from a single sample sequenced in a study of blood T cell repertoires in COVID-19. Libraries were prepared by immunoSEQ multiplex PCR; TCRdb keeps only in-frame clonotypes and omits some of them. This repertoire shows 180,000 or so clones, roughly 81% found once; its top ten account for roughly 11%. Sequenced input: peripheral blood. These receptors were obtained from a woman between 40 and 50 years old with COVID-19, enrolled during active disease.

The CDR3 DNA reads as TGTGCCAGCAGTGGGCCAGGGGGGGATACGCAGTATTTT. It codes for CASSGPGGDTQYF. The chain links TRBV2 to TRBJ2-3, with a tentative D call TRBD1 (7 bases). The length of the CDR3 is 13 residues. CDR1 is SNHLY, CDR2 FYNNEI, per germline. The germline V and J ends were trimmed by 4 bases and 6 bases, with 11 bases remaining between them.

The chain has TRBV6-5 and TRBJ1-1; 10 bases fit TRBD1. The CDR3 length is 15 residues. V was pared by 6 bases and J by 1 base, with 5 bases of the junction left unmatched. CDR1 and CDR2 from the germline V gene are MNHEY and SVGAGI. Written as DNA, the CDR3 is TGTGCCAGCAGGCTCGGGACAGGGGAGAACACTGAAGCTTTCTTT. It encodes CASRLGTGENTEAFF.

The genes are TRBV9 and TRBJ2-3; TRBD2 aligns across 8 bases. CDR3 size: 14 residues. In germline, CDR1 is SGDLS, CDR2 YYNGEE. With V trimmed by 6 bases and J by 5 bases, 8 bases remained unmatched. The CDR3 DNA is TGTGCCAGCACCCGGGGGGGGGCGGGAGATACGCAGTATTTT. Residues: CASTRGGAGDTQYF.

Only a few counts were recorded for this clone. J is TRBJ1-1 and V is TRBV7-9, with D unresolved. In germline, CDR1 is SEHNR, CDR2 FQNEAQ (reference sequence). The CDR3 sequence is 13 residues long. The CDR3: CASRLASNTEAFF. The CDR3 DNA reads TGTGCATCCCGATTGGCATCAAACACTGAAGCTTTCTTT. The complete variable domain, with remaining parts taken from reference TRBV7-9 and TRBJ1-1, reads DTGVSQNPRHKITKRGQNVTFRCDPISEHNRLYWYRQTLGQGPEFLTYFQNEAQLEKSRLLSDRFSAERPKGSFSTLEIQRTEQGDSAMYLCASRLASNTEAFFGQGTRLTVV.

CDR3 DNA sequence: TGTGCCAGCAGCGTAGGAGCCACGAACACCGGGGAGCTGTTTTTT. Translating gives CASSVGATNTGELFF. The rearrangement uses TRBV9 and TRBJ2-2; no clear D gene. Germline loops: CDR1 SGDLS, CDR2 YYNGEE. The ends were cut back, 0 bases at V and 0 bases at J, with 6 bases in the middle. The CDR3 has 15 amino acids. Variable domain in full (rest from reference TRBV9 and TRBJ2-2): DSGVTQTPKHLITATGQRVTLRCSPRSGDLSVYWYQQSLDQGLQFLIQYYNGEERAKGNILERFSAQQFPDLHSELNLSSLELGDSALYFCASSVGATNTGELFFGEGSRLTVL.

In this sample, this clone turned up a few times. The gene calls are TRBV6-1 and TRBJ2-1; 7 bases map to TRBD1. Germline CDR1 MNHNS, CDR2 SASEGT. Trimming cost V 1 base and J 7 bases; bases outside gene matches: 13. The CDR3 has 17 amino acids. CDR3 nucleotide sequence: TGTGCCAGCAGTGAAGGGGGAGCGGACACCAGGGGGAATGAGCAGTTCTTC. Translating it yields CASSEGGADTRGNEQFF.

The CDR3 sequence: CASSYSTGVVSTEAFF. In DNA, the CDR3 is TGTGCCAGCAGTTACTCAACAGGGGTCGTGAGCACTGAAGCTTTCTTT. J is TRBJ1-1 and V is TRBV6-5, with 7 positions matching TRBD1. CDR1 is MNHEY, CDR2 SVGAGI, per germline. The CDR3 is 16 residues long. With V trimmed by 0 bases and J by 4 bases, 8 bases remained unmatched.

The J gene is TRBJ2-1, the V gene TRBV3-1 (or the pseudogene TRBV3-2), with D perhaps matching TRBD1 (6 bases). CDR3 length equals 13 residues. Per the germline V gene, CDR1 is LGHDT and CDR2 is YNNKEL (reference sequence). Trimming took 2 bases from V and 12 from J, leaving 14 bases between them. CDR3 sequence (DNA): TGTGCCAGCAGCCAACCAACAGGGCTAGGGCAGTTCTTC. Protein product: CASSQPTGLGQFF.

To note about this clone: The sample carries other DNA sequences with the same CDR3. The chain links TRBV28 to TRBJ1-5; possibly TRBD1 for D (5 bases). CDR3 size: 14 residues. Germline assignment: CDR1 MDHEN and CDR2 SYDVKM. V lost 3 bases to trimming and J lost 4 bases, with 10 bases between them. This chain's CDR3 is CASSLPGGNQPQHF. The CDR3 DNA follows: TGTGCCAGCAGTTTGCCTGGGGGGAATCAGCCCCAGCATTTT.

CDR3 region: CASSSEAGAYNEQFF. CDR3 DNA: TGTGCCAGCAGCTCTGAAGCGGGAGCCTACAATGAGCAGTTCTTC. This rearrangement joins TRBV7-6 to TRBJ2-1, with TRBD2 matching 8 bases. The CDR3 has 15 residues. Germline-derived CDR1 and CDR2 are SGHVS and FNYEAQ. Trimming removed 4 bases from V and 2 bases from J; junction bases left unmatched: 4. Full variable domain (rest looked up from reference TRBV7-6 and TRBJ2-1): GAGVSQSPRYKVTKRGQDVALRCDPISGHVSLYWYRQALGQGPEFLTYFNYEAQQDKSGLPNDRFSAERPEGSISTLTIQRTEQRDSAMYRCASSSEAGAYNEQFFGPGTRLTVL.

This rearrangement joins TRBV7-2 to TRBJ2-5; 7 nucleotides agree with TRBD1. The CDR3 is made up of 16 amino acids. The trim removed 5 bases at V and 5 bases at J, leaving 14 bases unmatched. Looked up from germline, CDR1 is SGHTA and CDR2 is FQGNSA. CDR3 nucleotide sequence: TGTGCCAGCAGCCCGATCGCAAGTAGGGGGCTGGAGACCCAGTACTTC. Its protein product is CASSPIASRGLETQYF.

The V gene is TRBV9, the J gene TRBJ2-2; D is possibly TRBD2 (6 bases). V dropped 4 bases and J dropped 4 bases, with 17 bases sitting between them. The CDR3 extends over 16 amino acids. Germline V CDR1 and CDR2: SGDLS, YYNGEE. CDR3 protein: CASSPRGWGSTGELFF. The CDR3 DNA follows: TGTGCCAGCAGCCCACGGGGGTGGGGGAGCACCGGGGAGCTGTTTTTT. The variable domain in full, with the rest retrieved from reference TRBV9 and TRBJ2-2, is DSGVTQTPKHLITATGQRVTLRCSPRSGDLSVYWYQQSLDQGLQFLIQYYNGEERAKGNILERFSAQQFPDLHSELNLSSLELGDSALYFCASSPRGWGSTGELFFGEGSRLTVL.